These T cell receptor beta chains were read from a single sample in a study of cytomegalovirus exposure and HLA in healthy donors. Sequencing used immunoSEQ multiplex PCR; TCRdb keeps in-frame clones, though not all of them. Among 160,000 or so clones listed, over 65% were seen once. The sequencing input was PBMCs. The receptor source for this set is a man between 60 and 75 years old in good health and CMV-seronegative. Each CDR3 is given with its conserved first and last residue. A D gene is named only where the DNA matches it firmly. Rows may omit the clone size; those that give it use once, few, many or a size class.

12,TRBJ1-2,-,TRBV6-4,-,CASSDEAYGYTF,TGTGCCAGCAGTGACGAGGCCTATGGCTACACCTTC
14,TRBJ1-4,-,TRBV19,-,CASRTTATNEKLFF,TGTGCCAGTAGGACGACAGCAACTAATGAAAAACTGTTTTTT
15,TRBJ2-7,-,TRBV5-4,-,CASSFAEARSYEQYF,TGTGCCAGCAGCTTCGCGGAAGCCAGATCGTACGAGCAGTACTTC
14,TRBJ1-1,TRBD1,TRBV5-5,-,CASSSGTANTEAFF,TGTGCCAGCAGCTCGGGGACAGCAAACACTGAAGCTTTCTTT
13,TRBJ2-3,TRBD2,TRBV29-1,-,CSVHTSGGDTQYF,TGCAGCGTCCATACTAGCGGGGGAGATACGCAGTATTTT
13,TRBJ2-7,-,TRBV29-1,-,CSVSGTGVHEQYF,TGCAGCGTCTCCGGGACGGGAGTCCACGAGCAGTACTTC
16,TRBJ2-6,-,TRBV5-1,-,CASNPFLSSGANVLTF,TGCGCCAGCAACCCATTCTTGAGCTCTGGGGCCAACGTCCTGACTTTC
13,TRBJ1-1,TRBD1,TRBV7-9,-,CASSFQGALGAFF,TGTGCCAGCAGCTTCCAGGGGGCGTTGGGCGCTTTCTTT
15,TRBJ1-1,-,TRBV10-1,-,CASSDKGQVNTEAFF,TGCGCCAGCAGCGATAAAGGACAAGTGAACACTGAAGCTTTCTTT
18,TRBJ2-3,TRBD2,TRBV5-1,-,CASSLGLAVLPSTDTQYF,TGCGCCAGCAGCCTGGGACTAGCGGTGCTACCTAGCACAGATACGCAGTATTTT
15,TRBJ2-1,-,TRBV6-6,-,CASRPTQQAHNEQFF,TGTGCCAGCAGGCCCACCCAACAGGCCCACAATGAGCAGTTCTTC
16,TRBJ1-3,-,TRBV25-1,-,CASSEWGGSRGNTIYF,TGTGCCAGCAGTGAATGGGGGGGCTCTCGTGGAAACACCATATATTTT
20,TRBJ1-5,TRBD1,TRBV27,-,CASSLRAWGGQGAKNQPQHF,TGTGCCAGCAGTTTAAGGGCCTGGGGGGGACAGGGGGCCAAAAATCAGCCCCAGCATTTT
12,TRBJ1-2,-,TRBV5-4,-,CASSLGVSGYTF,TGTGCCAGCAGCTTGGGGGTTAGCGGCTACACCTTC
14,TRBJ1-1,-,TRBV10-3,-,CAITMDRTSTEAFF,TGTGCCATCACCATGGACAGAACCTCCACTGAAGCTTTCTTT
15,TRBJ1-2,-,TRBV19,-,CASSISLQGSYGYTF,TGTGCCAGTAGTATCAGTCTTCAGGGCTCCTATGGCTACACCTTC
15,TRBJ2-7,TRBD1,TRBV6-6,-,CASRSRTGGADEQYF,TGTGCCAGCAGATCCCGGACAGGGGGCGCAGACGAGCAGTACTTC
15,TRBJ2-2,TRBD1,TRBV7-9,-,CASSLGQGAHGELFF,TGTGCCAGCAGCTTAGGACAGGGGGCTCACGGGGAGCTGTTTTTT
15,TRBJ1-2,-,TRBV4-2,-,CASSQEGGPAYGYTF,TGTGCCAGCAGCCAAGAGGGCGGGCCAGCCTATGGCTACACCTTC
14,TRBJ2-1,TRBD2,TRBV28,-,CASSLGGSLNEQFF,TGTGCCAGCAGTTTGGGCGGGAGTTTGAATGAGCAGTTCTTC
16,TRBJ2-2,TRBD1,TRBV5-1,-,CASSPPGQGNTGELFF,TGCGCCAGCAGCCCTCCGGGACAGGGAAACACCGGGGAGCTGTTTTTT
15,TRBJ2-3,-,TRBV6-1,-,CASSPRASQTDTQYF,TGTGCCAGCAGTCCACGGGCTAGCCAGACAGATACGCAGTATTTT
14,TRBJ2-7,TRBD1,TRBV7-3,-,CASSPGTGRNEQYF,TGTGCCAGCAGCCCCGGGACAGGGAGGAACGAGCAGTACTTC
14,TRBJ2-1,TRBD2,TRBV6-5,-,CASRIGLAFDEQFF,TGTGCCAGCAGGATCGGACTAGCATTCGATGAGCAGTTCTTC
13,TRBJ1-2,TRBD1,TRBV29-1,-,CSSKDRGVWGYPF,TGCAGCTCTAAGGACAGGGGGGTATGGGGCTACCCCTTC
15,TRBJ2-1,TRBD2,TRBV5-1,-,CASSASSGSINEQFF,TGCGCCAGCAGCGCCTCTAGCGGGAGTATTAATGAGCAGTTCTTC
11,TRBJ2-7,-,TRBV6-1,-,CASSRGYEQYF,TGTGCCAGCAGTCGAGGCTACGAGCAGTACTTC
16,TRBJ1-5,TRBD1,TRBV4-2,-,CASSQLPTGGNQPQHF,TGTGCCAGCAGCCAGCTTCCAACAGGGGGAAATCAGCCCCAGCATTTT
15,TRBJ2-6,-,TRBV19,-,CASRGGDSGANVLTF,TGTGCCAGTAGAGGGGGGGACTCTGGGGCCAACGTCCTGACTTTC
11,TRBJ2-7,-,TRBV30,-,CAWSRDLEQYF,TGTGCCTGGAGTCGGGATCTCGAGCAGTACTTC
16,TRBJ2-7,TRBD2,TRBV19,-,CASSIQAGAYKDEQYF,TGTGCCAGTAGTATACAAGCGGGAGCCTATAAGGACGAGCAGTACTTC
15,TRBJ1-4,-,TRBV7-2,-,CASSPEGQSNEKLFF,TGTGCCAGCAGCCCAGAAGGACAGTCAAATGAAAAACTGTTTTTT
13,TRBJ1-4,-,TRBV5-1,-,CASARQYNEKLFF,TGCGCCAGCGCAAGACAGTATAATGAAAAACTGTTTTTT
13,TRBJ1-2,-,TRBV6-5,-,CASSSKGEYGYTF,TGTGCCAGCAGTTCGAAAGGGGAATATGGCTACACCTTC
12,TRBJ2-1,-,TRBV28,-,CASTPEYNEQFF,TGTGCCAGCACCCCCGAGTACAATGAGCAGTTCTTC
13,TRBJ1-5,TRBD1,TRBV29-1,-,CSGATGGGQPQHF,TGCAGCGGGGCGACAGGGGGAGGTCAGCCCCAGCATTTT
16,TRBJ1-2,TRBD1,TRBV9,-,CASSVSLWDRGGGYTF,TGTGCCAGCAGCGTGTCCTTATGGGACAGGGGCGGAGGTTACACCTTC
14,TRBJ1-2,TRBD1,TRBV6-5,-,CASSYSDRENGYTF,TGTGCCAGCAGTTACTCTGACAGGGAGAATGGCTACACCTTC
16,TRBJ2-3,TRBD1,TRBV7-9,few,CASSAGQGGFQGTQYF,TGTGCCAGCAGCGCGGGACAGGGGGGCTTCCAGGGTACGCAGTATTTT
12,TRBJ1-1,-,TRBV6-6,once,CASAVLFTEAFF,TGTGCCAGCGCTGTACTATTCACTGAAGCTTTCTTT
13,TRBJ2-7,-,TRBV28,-,CASSFRGYYEQYF,TGTGCCAGCAGTTTCCGCGGGTACTACGAGCAGTACTTC
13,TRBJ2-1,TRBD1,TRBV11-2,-,CASSSTQGGEQFF,TGTGCCAGCAGCTCGACACAGGGGGGTGAGCAGTTCTTC
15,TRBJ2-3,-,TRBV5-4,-,CASSLAWAARGTQYF,TGTGCCAGCAGCTTGGCTTGGGCCGCCCGGGGTACGCAGTATTTT
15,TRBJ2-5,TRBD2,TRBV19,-,CASSTQVGLGETQYF,TGTGCCAGTAGTACCCAGGTGGGACTAGGGGAGACCCAGTACTTC
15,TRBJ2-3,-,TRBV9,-,CASSVDDRRTDTQYF,TGTGCCAGCAGCGTTGATGACAGGAGAACAGATACGCAGTATTTT
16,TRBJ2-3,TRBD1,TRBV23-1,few,CASIPGGICGTDTQYF,TGCGCCAGCATCCCAGGGGGAATTTGTGGCACAGATACGCAGTATTTT
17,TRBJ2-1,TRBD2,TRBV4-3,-,CASSQGRLAGAYNEQFF,TGCGCCAGCAGCCAAGGCCGACTAGCGGGAGCTTACAATGAGCAGTTCTTC
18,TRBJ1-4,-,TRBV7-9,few,CASSLTIALRATNEKLFF,TGTGCCAGCAGCTTAACTATAGCCCTTCGGGCAACTAATGAAAAACTGTTTTTT
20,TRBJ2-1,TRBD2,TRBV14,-,CASSQDNSSGLAGGHNEQFF,TGTGCCAGCAGCCAAGATAACTCTTCGGGACTAGCGGGAGGACACAATGAGCAGTTCTTC
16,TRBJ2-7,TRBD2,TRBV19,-,CASSQQASGSFGEQYF,TGTGCCAGTAGTCAGCAGGCTAGCGGGAGTTTCGGCGAGCAGTACTTC
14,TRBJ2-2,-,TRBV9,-,CASSVAGYRAELFF,TGTGCCAGCAGCGTAGCGGGGTATAGGGCGGAGCTGTTTTTT
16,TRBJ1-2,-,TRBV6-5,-,CASSYDAWTRGNGYTF,TGTGCCAGCAGTTACGACGCCTGGACAAGGGGGAATGGCTACACCTTC
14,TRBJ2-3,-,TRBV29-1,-,CSVDSGLRTDTQYF,TGCAGCGTTGATAGCGGACTTCGCACAGATACGCAGTATTTT
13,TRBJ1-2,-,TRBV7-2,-,CASSPSLTVGYTF,TGTGCCAGCAGCCCGAGTCTGACAGTGGGCTACACCTTC
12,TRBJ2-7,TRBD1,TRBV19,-,CAIGTVRGEQYF,TGTGCCATAGGGACAGTAAGGGGCGAGCAGTACTTC